This TCR beta chain derives from a study of identical twins. TCRdb reprocessed the 5' RACE reads via MiXCR and lists one record per CDR3 protein. The sample shows some 250,000 distinct CDR3 sequences, 6.5% to 8% of them seen only once. CDR3 length equals 15 residues. The germline CDR1 and CDR2 sequences are MNHEY and SMNVEV (reference sequence). V lost 5 bases and J lost 2; bases outside the gene matches: 6. This sample also belongs to another study, concerning T cells expressing NK-cell markers. Per that study: NKG2C+ dominant clonotype frequencies in 6 or 7 donors were roughly 1.0-7.0% of CD8+ T cells. Clones of NKG2C+ T cells that had expanded were of unclear HCMV specificity.

The sample consisted of CD8+ T cells sorted from blood. The V call is TRBV27, the J call TRBJ2-3; 8 bases agree with TRBD2. This clonotype was obtained from a woman aged 18-29 years in good health. CDR3 nucleotide sequence: TGTGCCAGCAGTCCCAGCGGGAGATTCACAGATACGCAGTATTTT. It yields the protein CASSPSGRFTDTQYF.